Following are 16 T cell receptor beta chains from one sample sequenced in a study of control samples from healthy donors and cancer patients. Measured with immunoSEQ multiplex PCR; TCRdb has only the in-frame clones, and not every one. The data hold approximately 100,000 clones, with around 88% observed a single time. Sequencing was carried out using blood. These receptors were taken from a man aged 25-45 years in good health.

The chain couples TRBV5-4 to TRBJ2-7; a weak D match, TRBD2 (5 bases). This CDR3 contains 13 residues. V lost 2 bases and J lost 0, with 6 bases in between. Per germline, CDR1 SGHNT and CDR2 YYREEE (reference sequence). CDR3: CASSLRDSYEQYF. The CDR3, as DNA: TGTGCCAGCAGCTTACGGGACTCCTACGAGCAGTACTTC.

The chain combines TRBV5-6 with TRBJ2-5; TRBD2 agrees at 9 bases. Germline CDR1 is SGHDT and CDR2 is YYEEEE. The CDR3 spans 17 residues. V was pared by 2 bases and J by 5 bases, with 13 bases of the junction left unmatched. In DNA form, the CDR3 reads TGTGCCAGCAGCTTCCAGTTCGGCGGGAGGGCCCTGGAGACCCAGTACTTC. It codes for CASSFQFGGRALETQYF.

Regarding this clone: Additional DNA sequences in this sample encode the identical CDR3. The rearrangement links TRBV7-9 to TRBJ2-1; D might be TRBD2 (6 bases). Deletions cut 1 base from V and 10 bases from J, with 8 bases between. This CDR3 is 12 amino acids long. Germline V gene lookup returns CDR1 SEHNR and CDR2 FQNEAQ (reference sequence). This CDR3 reads CASSLGGGEQFF. CDR3 in DNA: TGTGCCAGCAGCTTAGGCGGAGGGGAGCAGTTCTTC. The complete variable domain, with remaining parts taken from reference TRBV7-9 and TRBJ2-1, reads DTGVSQNPRHKITKRGQNVTFRCDPISEHNRLYWYRQTLGQGPEFLTYFQNEAQLEKSRLLSDRFSAERPKGSFSTLEIQRTEQGDSAMYLCASSLGGGEQFFGPGTRLTVL.

The rearrangement joins TRBV25-1 to TRBJ1-1; 7 positions match TRBD1. CDR3 size: 15 residues. J lost 8 bases, V lost 4 bases, and 13 bases had no gene match. Germline V lookup: CDR1 MGHDK, CDR2 SYGVNS. CDR3 DNA: TGTGCCAGCAGTGGGATCGGGACAGTATATGCCGAAGCTTTCTTT. This sequence encodes CASSGIGTVYAEAFF.

The chain employs TRBV12-3 or TRBV12-4 and TRBJ2-2; D possibly matches TRBD1 or TRBD2 (7 bases each). This CDR3 contains 13 residues. The V end was cut by 11 bases, the J end by 2 bases, with 12 bases between. As DNA, the CDR3 is TGTGCCGGGAGGGACAGCAACACCGGGGAGCTGTTTTTT. It translates to CAGRDSNTGELFF.

V and J are TRBV5-5 and TRBJ1-1; tentatively, D is TRBD1 (6 bases). Germline CDR1 and CDR2: SGHKS and YYEKEE (reference sequence). The CDR3 spans 17 residues. Trimming removed 1 base at V and 0 bases at J, with 16 bases between. CDR3 region: CASSLSMGAGMNTEAFF. DNA of the CDR3: TGTGCCAGCAGCTTGTCCATGGGGGCTGGAATGAACACTGAAGCTTTCTTT.

V gene TRBV6-2 or TRBV6-3 combines with J gene TRBJ2-3; 10 nucleotides line up with TRBD1. CDR3 length: 15 residues. V gave up 3 bases and J gave up 4 bases; unmatched junction bases: 4. Germline V gene sequence: CDR1 MNHEY, CDR2 SVGEGT. CDR3 residues: CASSYSTGGADTQYF. CDR3 sequence (DNA): TGTGCCAGCAGTTATTCGACAGGGGGCGCAGATACGCAGTATTTT.

The V call is TRBV18, the J call TRBJ2-4, with unresolved D. The CDR3 spans 14 residues. Trimming cost V 0 bases and J 13 bases, with 16 bases left between them. Germline-derived CDR1 and CDR2 are KGHSH and LQKENI. Here the CDR3 DNA reads TGTGCCAGCTCACCACCGGCCGACCGGAGAAAGCAGTACTTC. It specifies CASSPPADRRKQYF.

V usage is TRBV12-5 and J usage is TRBJ2-7; D ambiguous. CDR1 is LGHNT, CDR2 FRNRAP, per germline. V was shortened by 0 bases and J by 5 bases, with 5 bases between the two germline ends. This CDR3 has 12 residues. The CDR3 nucleotides are TGTGCTAGTGGTTTGGTTGGCAACGAGCAGTACTTC. This codes for CASGLVGNEQYF.

CDR3 sequence (DNA): TGTGCCAGCAGTTGGAGCTCCGGGACAGGGAATGAAAAACTGTTTTTT. Translated, it gives CASSWSSGTGNEKLFF. The genes are TRBV28 and TRBJ1-4, with 9 bases identical to TRBD1. CDR3 length equals 16 residues. The germline V gene encodes CDR1 MDHEN and CDR2 SYDVKM. V trimming: 4 bases; J trimming: 5 bases; junction bases outside the gene matches: 8. Full variable domain (remainder filled in from reference TRBV28 and TRBJ1-4): DVKVTQSSRYLVKRTGEKVFLECVQDMDHENMFWYRQDPGLGLRLIYFSYDVKMKEKGDIPEGYSVSREKKERFSLILESASTNQTSMYLCASSWSSGTGNEKLFFGSGTQLSVL.

CDR3 loop: CASSQDDRTGYNEQFF. CDR3 coding DNA: TGCGCCAGCAGCCAAGATGATCGGACGGGGTACAATGAGCAGTTCTTC. The rearrangement uses TRBV4-3 and TRBJ2-1, with D perhaps matching TRBD2 (5 bases). With 0 bases removed from V and 4 bases from J, the gap between germline ends came to 13 bases. CDR1 and CDR2 from the germline V gene are LGHNA and YSLEER. The CDR3 length is 16 residues.

The chain recombines TRBV14 with TRBJ2-1; TRBD2 is a possible D gene (6 bases). The CDR3 has 16 residues. Germline V gene data show CDR1 as SGHDN and CDR2 as FVKESK. The V end lost 5 bases, the J end lost 0 bases, and 14 bases lay between the germline ends. The CDR3 DNA is TGTGCCAGCAGCGTAGACCGGGAGTCCTCCTACAATGAGCAGTTCTTC. Protein sequence: CASSVDRESSYNEQFF.

The chain joins TRBV27 to TRBJ1-1; D is unresolved. Trimming stripped 3 bases from V and 1 base from J, with 6 bases between. Looked up from germline, CDR1 is MNHEY and CDR2 is SMNVEV (reference sequence). This CDR3 comprises 13 residues. CDR3 residues: CASSLRENTEAFF. As DNA, the CDR3 is TGTGCCAGCAGTTTGAGGGAGAACACTGAAGCTTTCTTT.

This rearrangement joins TRBV5-1 to TRBJ2-1; 10 nucleotides match TRBD1. The V gene end was trimmed by 4 bases and the J gene end by 6 bases; junction bases not matched to a gene: 7. Per germline, CDR1 SGHRS and CDR2 YFSETQ. CDR3 length equals 15 residues. The CDR3 DNA sequence: TGCGCCAGCAGCCCCGGACAGGGGGATGGCAATGAGCAGTTCTTC. This translates into CASSPGQGDGNEQFF.

The chain is built from TRBV27 and TRBJ1-5; 7 bases match TRBD1. Germline V gene sequence: CDR1 MNHEY, CDR2 SMNVEV (reference sequence). Trimming at V came to 2 bases and at J to 2 bases, leaving 0 bases not matched to a gene. This CDR3 has 14 amino acids. The CDR3 DNA reads as TGTGCCAGCAGTTTAGGACAGGGCAATCAGCCCCAGCATTTT. The encoded protein is CASSLGQGNQPQHF.

This chain uses TRBV5-1 with TRBJ2-7; D perhaps matches TRBD1 (5 bases). The germline CDR1 and CDR2 sequences are SGHRS and YFSETQ. Trimming pared 0 bases from V and 1 base from J, leaving 11 bases between. This CDR3 is 15 amino acids long. CDR3 nucleotide sequence: TGCGCCAGCAGCTTGGCTAGGCGGACATCCTACGAGCAGTACTTC. It codes for CASSLARRTSYEQYF. Based on the CDR3 plus reference TRBV5-1 and TRBJ2-7, the full variable domain is KAGVTQTPRYLIKTRGQQVTLSCSPISGHRSVSWYQQTPGQGLQFLFEYFSETQRNKGNFPGRFSGRQFSNSRSEMNVSTLELGDSALYLCASSLARRTSYEQYFGPGTRLTVT.